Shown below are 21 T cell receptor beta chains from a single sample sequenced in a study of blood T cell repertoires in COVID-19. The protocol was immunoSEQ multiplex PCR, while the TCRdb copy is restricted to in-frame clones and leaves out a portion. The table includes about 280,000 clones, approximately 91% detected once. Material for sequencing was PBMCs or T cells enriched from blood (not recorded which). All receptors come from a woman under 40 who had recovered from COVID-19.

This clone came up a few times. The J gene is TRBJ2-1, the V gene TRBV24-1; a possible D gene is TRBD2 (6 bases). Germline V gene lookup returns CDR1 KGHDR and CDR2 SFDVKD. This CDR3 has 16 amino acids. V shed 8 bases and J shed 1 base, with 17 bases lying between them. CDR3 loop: CATTASASASYNEQFF. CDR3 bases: TGTGCCACCACCGCTAGCGCATCCGCTTCCTACAATGAGCAGTTCTTC.

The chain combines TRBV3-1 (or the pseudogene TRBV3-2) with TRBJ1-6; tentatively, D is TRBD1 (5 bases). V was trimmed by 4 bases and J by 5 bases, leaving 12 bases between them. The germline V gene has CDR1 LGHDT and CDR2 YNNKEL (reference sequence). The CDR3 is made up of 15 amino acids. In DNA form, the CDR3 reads TGTGCCAGCAGCCGCCAGGGATTTGATAATTCACCCCTCCACTTT. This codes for CASSRQGFDNSPLHF.

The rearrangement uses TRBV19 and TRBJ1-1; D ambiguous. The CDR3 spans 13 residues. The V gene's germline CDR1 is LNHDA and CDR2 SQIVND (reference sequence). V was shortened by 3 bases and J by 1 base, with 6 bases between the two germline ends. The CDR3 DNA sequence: TGTGCCAGTAGTATCACAAGGAACACTGAAGCTTTCTTT. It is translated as CASSITRNTEAFF.

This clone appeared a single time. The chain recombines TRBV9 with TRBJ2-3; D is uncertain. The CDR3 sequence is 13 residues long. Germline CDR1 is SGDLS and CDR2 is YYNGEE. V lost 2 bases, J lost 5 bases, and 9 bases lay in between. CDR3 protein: CASSVVTKDTQYF. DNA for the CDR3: TGTGCCAGCAGCGTGGTTACTAAAGATACGCAGTATTTT.

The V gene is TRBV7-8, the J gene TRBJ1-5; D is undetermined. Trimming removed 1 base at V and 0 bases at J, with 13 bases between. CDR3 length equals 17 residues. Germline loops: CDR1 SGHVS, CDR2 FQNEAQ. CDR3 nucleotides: TGTGCCAGCAGCTTAGTGACCGGACTCAATAGCAATCAGCCCCAGCATTTT. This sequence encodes CASSLVTGLNSNQPQHF.

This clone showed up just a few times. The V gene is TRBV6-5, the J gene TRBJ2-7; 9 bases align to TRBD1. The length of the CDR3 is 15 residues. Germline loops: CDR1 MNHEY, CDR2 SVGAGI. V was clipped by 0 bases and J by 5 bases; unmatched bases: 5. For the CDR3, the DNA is TGTGCCAGCAGTTACTCCCGGGACAGGGCCAACGAGCAGTACTTC. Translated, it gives CASSYSRDRANEQYF.

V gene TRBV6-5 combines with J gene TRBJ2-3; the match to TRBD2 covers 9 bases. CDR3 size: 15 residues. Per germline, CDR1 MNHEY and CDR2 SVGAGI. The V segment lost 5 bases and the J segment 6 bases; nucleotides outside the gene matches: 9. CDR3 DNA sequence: TGTGCCAGCAGTCAAACGCGGGGGGGCCTGGATACGCAGTATTTT. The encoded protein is CASSQTRGGLDTQYF.

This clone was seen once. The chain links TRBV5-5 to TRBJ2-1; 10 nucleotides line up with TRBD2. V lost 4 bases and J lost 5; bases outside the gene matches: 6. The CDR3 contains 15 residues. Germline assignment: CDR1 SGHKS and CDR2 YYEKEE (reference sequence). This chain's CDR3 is CASSRERGGHNEQFF. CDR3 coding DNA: TGTGCCAGCAGCCGAGAGCGGGGGGGCCACAATGAGCAGTTCTTC.

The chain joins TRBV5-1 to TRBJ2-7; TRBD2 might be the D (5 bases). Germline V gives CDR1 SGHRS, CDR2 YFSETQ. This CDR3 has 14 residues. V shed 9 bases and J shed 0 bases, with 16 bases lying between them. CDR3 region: CATQRKPDSYEQYF. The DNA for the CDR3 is TGCGCCACCCAGCGGAAACCCGACTCCTACGAGCAGTACTTC.

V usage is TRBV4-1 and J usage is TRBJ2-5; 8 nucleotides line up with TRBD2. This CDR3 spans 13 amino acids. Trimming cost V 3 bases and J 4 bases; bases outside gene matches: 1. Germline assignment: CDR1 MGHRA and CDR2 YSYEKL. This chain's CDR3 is CASSHTSGETQYF. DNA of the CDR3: TGCGCCAGCAGCCATACTAGCGGAGAGACCCAGTACTTC.

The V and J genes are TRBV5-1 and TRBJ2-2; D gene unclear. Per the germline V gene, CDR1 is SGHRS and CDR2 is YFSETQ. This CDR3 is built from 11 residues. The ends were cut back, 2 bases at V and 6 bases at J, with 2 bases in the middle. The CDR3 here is CASSFSGELFF. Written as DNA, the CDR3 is TGCGCCAGCAGCTTCTCCGGGGAGCTGTTTTTT.

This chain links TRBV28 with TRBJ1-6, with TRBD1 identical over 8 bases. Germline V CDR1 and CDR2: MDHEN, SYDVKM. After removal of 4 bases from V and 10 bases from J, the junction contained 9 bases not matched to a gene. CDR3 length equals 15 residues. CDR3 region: CASSSKGQAGSPLHF. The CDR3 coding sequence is TGTGCCAGCAGTTCAAAGGGACAGGCAGGGTCACCCCTCCACTTT.

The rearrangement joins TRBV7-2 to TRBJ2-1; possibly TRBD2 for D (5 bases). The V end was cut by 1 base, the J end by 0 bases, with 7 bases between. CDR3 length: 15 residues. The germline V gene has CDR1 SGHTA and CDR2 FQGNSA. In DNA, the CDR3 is TGTGCCAGCAGCTTAGACGGGAACTCCTACAATGAGCAGTTCTTC. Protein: CASSLDGNSYNEQFF.

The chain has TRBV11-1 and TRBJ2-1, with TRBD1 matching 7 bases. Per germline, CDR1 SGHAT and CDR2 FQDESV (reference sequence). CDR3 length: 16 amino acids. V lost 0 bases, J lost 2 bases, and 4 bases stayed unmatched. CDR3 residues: CASSLASQGAYNEQFF. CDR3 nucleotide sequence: TGTGCCAGCAGCTTAGCTAGTCAGGGGGCCTACAATGAGCAGTTCTTC.

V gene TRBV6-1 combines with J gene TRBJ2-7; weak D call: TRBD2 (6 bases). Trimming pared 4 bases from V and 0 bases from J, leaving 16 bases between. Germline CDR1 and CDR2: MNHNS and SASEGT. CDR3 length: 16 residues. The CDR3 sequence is CASSAMGGGRSYEQYF. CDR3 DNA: TGTGCCAGCAGTGCCATGGGGGGTGGTCGCTCCTACGAGCAGTACTTC.

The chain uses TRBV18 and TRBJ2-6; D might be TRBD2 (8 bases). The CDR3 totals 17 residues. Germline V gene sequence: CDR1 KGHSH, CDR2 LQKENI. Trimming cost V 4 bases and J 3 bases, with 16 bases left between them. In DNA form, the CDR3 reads TGTGCCAGCTCACTCCGGGAGGGGGCAAGTGGGGCCAACGTCCTGACTTTC. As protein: CASSLREGASGANVLTF.

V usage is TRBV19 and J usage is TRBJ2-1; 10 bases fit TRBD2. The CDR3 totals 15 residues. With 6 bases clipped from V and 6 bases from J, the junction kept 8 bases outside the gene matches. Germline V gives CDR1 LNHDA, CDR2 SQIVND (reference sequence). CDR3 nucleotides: TGTGCCAGTAGCCCTAGCGGGAGACTGGGCAATGAGCAGTTCTTC. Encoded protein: CASSPSGRLGNEQFF.

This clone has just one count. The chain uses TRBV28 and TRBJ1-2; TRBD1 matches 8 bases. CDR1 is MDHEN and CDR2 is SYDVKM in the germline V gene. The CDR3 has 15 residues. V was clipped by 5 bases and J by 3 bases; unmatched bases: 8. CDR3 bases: TGTGCCAGCAGTACCTCCGGGACAGGCGACTATGGCTACACCTTC. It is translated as CASSTSGTGDYGYTF.

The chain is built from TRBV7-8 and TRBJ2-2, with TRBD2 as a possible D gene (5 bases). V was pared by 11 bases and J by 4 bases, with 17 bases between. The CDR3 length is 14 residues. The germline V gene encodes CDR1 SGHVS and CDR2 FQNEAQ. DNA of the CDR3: TGTGCCGGGTTGGGGAGCGAACGCACCGGGGAGCTGTTTTTT. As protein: CAGLGSERTGELFF.

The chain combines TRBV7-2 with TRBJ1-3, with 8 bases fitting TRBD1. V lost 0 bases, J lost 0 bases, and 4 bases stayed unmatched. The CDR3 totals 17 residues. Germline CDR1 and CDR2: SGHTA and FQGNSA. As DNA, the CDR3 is TGTGCCAGCAGCTTAGCCGGGACAGGACTCTCTGGAAACACCATATATTTT. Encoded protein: CASSLAGTGLSGNTIYF.

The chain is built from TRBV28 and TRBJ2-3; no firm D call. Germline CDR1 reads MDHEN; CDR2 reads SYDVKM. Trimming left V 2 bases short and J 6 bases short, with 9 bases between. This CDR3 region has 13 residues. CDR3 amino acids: CASSLEVPDTQYF. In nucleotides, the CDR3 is TGTGCCAGCAGTTTAGAGGTTCCGGATACGCAGTATTTT.